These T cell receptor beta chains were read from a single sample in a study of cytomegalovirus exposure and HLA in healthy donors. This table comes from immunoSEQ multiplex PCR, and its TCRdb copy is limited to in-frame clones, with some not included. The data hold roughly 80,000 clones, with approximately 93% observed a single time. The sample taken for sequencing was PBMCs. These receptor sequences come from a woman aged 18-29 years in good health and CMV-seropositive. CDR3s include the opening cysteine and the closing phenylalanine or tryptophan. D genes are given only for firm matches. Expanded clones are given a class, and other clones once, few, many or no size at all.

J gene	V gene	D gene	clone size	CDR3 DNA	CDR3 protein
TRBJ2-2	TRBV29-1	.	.	TGCAGCGTTTTGGAGGCAGGACCAACCGGGGAGCTGTTTTTT	CSVLEAGPTGELFF
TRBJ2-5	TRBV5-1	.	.	TGCGCCAGCAGCTTAGGACAGCGCGAGACCCAGTACTTC	CASSLGQRETQYF
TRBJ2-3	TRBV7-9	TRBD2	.	TGTGCCAGCAGGGGACTAGCGGGAGAAGATACGCAGTATTTT	CASRGLAGEDTQYF
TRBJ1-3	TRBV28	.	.	TGTGCCAGCAGCTCCCCCACAGGGTACGGAAACACCATATATTTT	CASSSPTGYGNTIYF
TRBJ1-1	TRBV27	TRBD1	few	TGTGCCAGCAGTTCCGGGACAGGGACCACTGAAGCTTTCTTT	CASSSGTGTTEAFF
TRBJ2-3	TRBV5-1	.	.	TGCGCCAGCAGCTCGTCAGGGGTTTCCACAGATACGCAGTATTTT	CASSSSGVSTDTQYF
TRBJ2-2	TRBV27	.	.	TGTGCCAGCAGGGGGGGGCAGGGGCGATCGAACACCGGGGAGCTGTTTTTT	CASRGGQGRSNTGELFF
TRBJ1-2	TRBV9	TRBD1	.	TGTGCCAGCAGCACGACAGGGTGGGGCTATGGCTACACCTTC	CASSTTGWGYGYTF
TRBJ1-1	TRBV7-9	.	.	TGTGCCAGCAGCCCGACCACAGGGTTTGGCACTGAAGCTTTCTTT	CASSPTTGFGTEAFF
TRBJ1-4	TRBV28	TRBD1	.	TGTGCCAGCAGCCCTTCGGGACAGGGAGTTGAAAAACTGTTTTTT	CASSPSGQGVEKLFF
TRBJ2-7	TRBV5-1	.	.	TGCGCCAGCAGCTTGGCGTACCAGGTCTCCTACGAGCAGTACTTC	CASSLAYQVSYEQYF
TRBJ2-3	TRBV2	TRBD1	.	TGTGCCAGCAGTTTTACAGGGGAGGATACGCAGTATTTT	CASSFTGEDTQYF
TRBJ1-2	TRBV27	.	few	TGTGCCAGCAGTTTTGCGGGCTATGGCTACACCTTC	CASSFAGYGYTF
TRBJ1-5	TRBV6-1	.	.	TGTGCCAGCAGTGACGAGTCCGAGCAGCCCCAGCATTTT	CASSDESEQPQHF
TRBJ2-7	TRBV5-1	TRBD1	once	TGCGCCAGCAGCTTAAGACAGGGGGACTACGAGCAGTACTTC	CASSLRQGDYEQYF
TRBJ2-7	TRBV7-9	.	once	TGTGCCAGCAGCTATGGTCGGGGGACGTCCTACGAGCAGTACTTC	CASSYGRGTSYEQYF
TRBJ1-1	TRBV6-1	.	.	TGTGCCGGGGGGGTCTTCACTGAAGCTTTCTTT	CAGGVFTEAFF
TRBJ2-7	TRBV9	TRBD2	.	TGTGCCAGCAGCCCCGGTGGGAGCGGGAGGGCCATTGGTGAGCAGTACTTC	CASSPGGSGRAIGEQYF
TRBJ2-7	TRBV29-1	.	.	TGCAGCGTTCGGGGTGGGGACGAGCAGTACTTC	CSVRGGDEQYF
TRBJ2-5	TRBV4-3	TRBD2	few	TGCGCCAGCAGCCAAGAATTAGGCGGGAGGGCCGCGGAGACCCAGTACTTC	CASSQELGGRAAETQYF
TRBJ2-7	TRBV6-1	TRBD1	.	TGTGCCAGCAGTAGGACAGGTTTCTACGAGCAGTACTTC	CASSRTGFYEQYF
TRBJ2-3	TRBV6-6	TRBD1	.	TGTGCCAGCAGCCCGGGACAGTACACAGATACGCAGTATTTT	CASSPGQYTDTQYF
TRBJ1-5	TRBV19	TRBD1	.	TGTGCCAGTAGTACCCCCCAGGGGGCGATGAGCAATCAGCCCCAGCATTTT	CASSTPQGAMSNQPQHF
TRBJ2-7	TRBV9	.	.	TGTGCCAGCAGCGCTCAGGGGGGCTCCTACGAGCAGTACTTC	CASSAQGGSYEQYF
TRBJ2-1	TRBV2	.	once	TGTGCCAGCAGTGAGGGGGGGCGGGAAGAGCAGTTCTTC	CASSEGGREEQFF
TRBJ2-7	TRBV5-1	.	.	TGCGCCAGCAGCTTGGAACCCCCTAGCTACGAGCAGTACTTC	CASSLEPPSYEQYF
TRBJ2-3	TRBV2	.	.	TGTGCCAGCAGCGGAGCGGCAGATACGCAGTATTTT	CASSGAADTQYF
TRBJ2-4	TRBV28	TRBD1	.	TGTGCCAGCAGCGGGACAGTAGCCAAAAACATTCAGTACTTC	CASSGTVAKNIQYF
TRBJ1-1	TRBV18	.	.	TGTGCCAGCTCTCCCGTCGGGGACTTCTACACTGAAGCTTTCTTT	CASSPVGDFYTEAFF
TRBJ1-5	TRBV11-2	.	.	TGTGCCAGCAGCTTGGTAGGGGGCAATCAGCCCCAGCATTTT	CASSLVGGNQPQHF
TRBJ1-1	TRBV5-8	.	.	TGTGCCAGCAGAGGACAGTATGAAGGCACTGAAGCTTTCTTT	CASRGQYEGTEAFF
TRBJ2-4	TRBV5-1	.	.	TGCGCCAGCAGCTGGGAGGCGGGGGCGCCGGGAGCCAAAAACATTCAGTACTTC	CASSWEAGAPGAKNIQYF
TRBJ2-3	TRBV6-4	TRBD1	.	TGTGCCAGCAGTGCCGGGACAGGGGGCGCAGATACGCAGTATTTT	CASSAGTGGADTQYF
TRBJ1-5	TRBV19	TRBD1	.	TGTGCCAGTGGACCGGGACAGGGGGCGAGGCCCCAGCATTTT	CASGPGQGARPQHF
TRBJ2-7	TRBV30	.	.	TGTGCCTGGAGTGTAGGCCAGGGCGGCGAGCAGTACTTC	CAWSVGQGGEQYF
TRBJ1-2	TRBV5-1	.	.	TGCGCCAGCAGCGCAGACAGGAGTGGCTACACCTTC	CASSADRSGYTF
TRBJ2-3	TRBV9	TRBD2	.	TGTGCCAGCGATCGAGCGGGGGAGATGAGCACAGATACGCAGTATTTT	CASDRAGEMSTDTQYF
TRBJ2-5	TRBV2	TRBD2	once	TGTGCCAGCACCGGTACTAGCGGGGAGGAGACCCAGTACTTC	CASTGTSGEETQYF
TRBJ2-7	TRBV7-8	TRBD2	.	TGTGCCAGCAGCTTAGAGTCTAGCGGGAACTACGAGCAGTACTTC	CASSLESSGNYEQYF
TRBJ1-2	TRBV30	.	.	TGTGCCTGGAGTCGCGGGCGGGGGGGCTACACCTTC	CAWSRGRGGYTF
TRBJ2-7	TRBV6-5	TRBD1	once	TGTGCCAGCAGCCGTGGACAGGACTACGAGCAGTACTTC	CASSRGQDYEQYF
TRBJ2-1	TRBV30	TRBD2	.	TGTGCCTGGGACCATCCAGCGGGACGATATGAGCAGTTCTTC	CAWDHPAGRYEQFF
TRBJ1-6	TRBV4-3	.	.	TGCGCCAGCAGCCAGAACAGGGCTATGGCACCCCTCCACTTT	CASSQNRAMAPLHF
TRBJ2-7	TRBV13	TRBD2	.	TGTGCCAGCAGCTGGAGGCTAGCGGGGGGGTCCTACGAGCAGTACTTC	CASSWRLAGGSYEQYF
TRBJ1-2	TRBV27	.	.	TGTGCCAGCAGTTTAAGGGACCGCGGAGGGGTGGGCTATGGCTACACCTTC	CASSLRDRGGVGYGYTF
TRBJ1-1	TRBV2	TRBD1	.	TGTGCCAGCAGTATGACAGGGGGGGACACTGAAGCTTTCTTT	CASSMTGGDTEAFF
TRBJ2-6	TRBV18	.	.	TGTGCCAGCTCACCCGGGGGCTCTGGGGCCAACGTCCTGACTTTC	CASSPGGSGANVLTF
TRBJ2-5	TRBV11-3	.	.	TGTGCCAGCAGCTTAGGGGCAGAAGAGACCCAGTACTTC	CASSLGAEETQYF
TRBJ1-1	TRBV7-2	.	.	TGTGCCAGCAGCTTAGGTCCAGGGAGGATCCCTGAAGCTTTCTTT	CASSLGPGRIPEAFF
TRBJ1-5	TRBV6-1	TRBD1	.	TGTGCCAGCAGTGAAGGACAGGGAAGCCACGGAAGCAATCAGCCCCAGCATTTT	CASSEGQGSHGSNQPQHF
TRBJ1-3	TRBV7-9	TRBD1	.	TGTGCCAGCAGCGATTTGGACAGGGGGCGGGGAAACACCATATATTTT	CASSDLDRGRGNTIYF
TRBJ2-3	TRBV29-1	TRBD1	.	TGCAGCGTTGAAGGGGCAGGGGGCCCTACAGATACGCAGTATTTT	CSVEGAGGPTDTQYF
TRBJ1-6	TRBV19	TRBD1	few	TGTGCCAGTAGTTCGGGACAGGGTATTACACCCCTCCACTTT	CASSSGQGITPLHF
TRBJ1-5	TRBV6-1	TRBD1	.	TGTGCCAGCAGTGAAGTGGCAGGGGGCTCTGGTCAGCCCCAGCATTTT	CASSEVAGGSGQPQHF
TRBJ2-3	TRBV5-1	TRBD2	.	TGCGCCAGCAGCTTAGTGGGACTAGCGAGTTCAGATACGCAGTATTTT	CASSLVGLASSDTQYF
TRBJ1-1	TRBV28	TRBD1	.	TGTGCCTGTATGACAGGGGTCATGAACACTGAAGCTTTCTTT	CACMTGVMNTEAFF
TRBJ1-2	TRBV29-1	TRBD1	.	TGCAGCGGAGGACAGGGGGGTGGCTACACCTTC	CSGGQGGGYTF
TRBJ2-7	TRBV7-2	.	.	TGTGCCAGCAGCTTGGCGGCAGGGGTTTCCTACGAGCAGTACTTC	CASSLAAGVSYEQYF